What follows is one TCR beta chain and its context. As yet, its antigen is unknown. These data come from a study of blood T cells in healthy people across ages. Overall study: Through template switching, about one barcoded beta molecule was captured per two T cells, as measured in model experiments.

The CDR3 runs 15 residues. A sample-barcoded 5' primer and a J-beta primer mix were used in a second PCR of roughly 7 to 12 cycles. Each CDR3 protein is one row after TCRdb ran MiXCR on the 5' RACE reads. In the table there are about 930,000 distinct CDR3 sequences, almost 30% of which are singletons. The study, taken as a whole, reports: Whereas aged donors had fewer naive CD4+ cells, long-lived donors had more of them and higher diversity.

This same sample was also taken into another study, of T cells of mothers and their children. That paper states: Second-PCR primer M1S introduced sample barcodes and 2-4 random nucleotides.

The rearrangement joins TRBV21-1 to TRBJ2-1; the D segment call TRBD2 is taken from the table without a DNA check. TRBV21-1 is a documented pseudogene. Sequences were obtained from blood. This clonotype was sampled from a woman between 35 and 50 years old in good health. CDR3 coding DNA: TGTGCCAGCAGCAAACGTAGCGGGGTGATCAATGAGCAGTTCTTC. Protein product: CASSKRSGVINEQFF.